Listed below are T cell receptor beta chains from one sample, sequenced in a study of identical twins. TCRdb reprocessed the 5' RACE reads via MiXCR and lists one record per CDR3 protein. The table shows hundreds of thousands of distinct CDR3 sequences, with over 5% occurring only once. Material for sequencing was naive T cells sorted from blood. The receptors come from a man between 18 and 35 years old in good health. Both conserved end residues are part of each CDR3. D genes are given only for firm matches. The size entry is marked missing in some rows and otherwise reads once, few, many or a size class.

J gene: TRBJ2-1; D gene: .; clone size: many; V gene: TRBV7-2; CDR3 DNA: TGTGCCAGCAGACGCGGGCTAGCCCTTCGTGGGCAGTTCTTC; CDR3 protein: CASRRGLALRGQFF
J gene: TRBJ2-7; D gene: .; clone size: few; V gene: TRBV5-1; CDR3 DNA: TGCGCCAGCAGCGGCGGGACTTCTACCTACGAGCAGTACTTC; CDR3 protein: CASSGGTSTYEQYF
J gene: TRBJ2-1; D gene: .; clone size: .; V gene: TRBV6-5; CDR3 DNA: TGTGCCAGCAGTTATTCAGGGGCCTCTGGGCAGTTCTTC; CDR3 protein: CASSYSGASGQFF
J gene: TRBJ2-3; D gene: TRBD2; clone size: many; V gene: TRBV4-1; CDR3 DNA: TGCGCCAGCAGCCCCCGAGCGGCGGGAGCAGATACGCAGTATTTT; CDR3 protein: CASSPRAAGADTQYF
J gene: TRBJ2-3; D gene: .; clone size: many; V gene: TRBV7-9; CDR3 DNA: TGTGCCAGCAGCTTCCTTCCGGGAGAAGGGACAGATACGCAGTATTTT; CDR3 protein: CASSFLPGEGTDTQYF
J gene: TRBJ2-4; D gene: TRBD2; clone size: few; V gene: TRBV15; CDR3 DNA: TGTGCCACCAGCTCCACAGGGGGGCCTAGCGGGAGGGCCCTGGACATTCAGTACTTC; CDR3 protein: CATSSTGGPSGRALDIQYF
J gene: TRBJ2-4; D gene: .; clone size: few; V gene: TRBV12-3/TRBV12-4; CDR3 DNA: TGTGCCAGCAGTTTAGAGGCCGCGGAAGAGTACTTC; CDR3 protein: CASSLEAAEEYF
J gene: TRBJ2-5; D gene: .; clone size: .; V gene: TRBV15; CDR3 DNA: TGTGCCACCAGCAGAGGAACGGACAGACAAGAGACCCAGTACTTC; CDR3 protein: CATSRGTDRQETQYF
J gene: TRBJ2-3; D gene: .; clone size: few; V gene: TRBV27; CDR3 DNA: TGTGCCAGCAGTTTATCGATTGCCGGGAGAGGTACGCAGTATTTT; CDR3 protein: CASSLSIAGRGTQYF
J gene: TRBJ2-5; D gene: .; clone size: many; V gene: TRBV5-1; CDR3 DNA: TGCGCCAGCAGCTTGGTGACAGGACAAGAGACCCAGTACTTC; CDR3 protein: CASSLVTGQETQYF
J gene: TRBJ2-2; D gene: .; clone size: few; V gene: TRBV20-1; CDR3 DNA: TGCAGTGCTAGAGATCCGCTCTCCGGGGAGCTGTTTTTT; CDR3 protein: CSARDPLSGELFF
J gene: TRBJ1-5; D gene: .; clone size: many; V gene: TRBV12-3/TRBV12-4; CDR3 DNA: TGTGCCAGCATGTATGGCCGATTAAAGTCTCCCCAGCATTTT; CDR3 protein: CASMYGRLKSPQHF
J gene: TRBJ2-2; D gene: TRBD1; clone size: few; V gene: TRBV4-3; CDR3 DNA: TGCGCCAGCAGCCAACCACCGGGACAGGGTGAAGCGGGGGAGCTGTTTTTT; CDR3 protein: CASSQPPGQGEAGELFF
J gene: TRBJ2-5; D gene: .; clone size: .; V gene: TRBV3-1; CDR3 DNA: TGTGCCAGCAGCCATTTCAGTCGCCAGGTAGGGACCCAGTACTTC; CDR3 protein: CASSHFSRQVGTQYF
J gene: TRBJ1-2; D gene: .; clone size: few; V gene: TRBV20-1; CDR3 DNA: TGCAGTGCTAGAGCTAGACAGAATACTAACTATGGCTACACCTTC; CDR3 protein: CSARARQNTNYGYTF
J gene: TRBJ2-5; D gene: .; clone size: few; V gene: TRBV6-2/TRBV6-3; CDR3 DNA: TGTGCCAGCAGCCCGCTAAAGCGGACGGAGACCCAGTACTTC; CDR3 protein: CASSPLKRTETQYF
J gene: TRBJ2-2; D gene: .; clone size: .; V gene: TRBV6-4; CDR3 DNA: TGTGCCAGCAGTGTGGAGGGGAACACCGGGGAGCTGTTTTTT; CDR3 protein: CASSVEGNTGELFF
J gene: TRBJ2-3; D gene: .; clone size: many; V gene: TRBV30; CDR3 DNA: TGTGCCTGGACGACCATAGATACGCAGTATTTT; CDR3 protein: CAWTTIDTQYF
J gene: TRBJ2-5; D gene: .; clone size: .; V gene: TRBV6-6; CDR3 DNA: TGTGCCAGCAATGACTGGCCAACCCAGTACTTC; CDR3 protein: CASNDWPTQYF
J gene: TRBJ1-4; D gene: .; clone size: .; V gene: TRBV5-1; CDR3 DNA: TGCGCCAGCAGCTTGGCAGCGTCGGCAACTAATGAAAAACTGTTTTTT; CDR3 protein: CASSLAASATNEKLFF
J gene: TRBJ2-1; D gene: .; clone size: few; V gene: TRBV12-3/TRBV12-4; CDR3 DNA: TGTGCCAGCAGTTGGGGCTTACCGAGCTCCTACAATGAGCAGTTCTTC; CDR3 protein: CASSWGLPSSYNEQFF
J gene: TRBJ2-2; D gene: .; clone size: .; V gene: TRBV20-1; CDR3 DNA: TGCAGTGCTAGGACCGGGAGCTTGGGCACCGGGGAGCTGTTTTTT; CDR3 protein: CSARTGSLGTGELFF
J gene: TRBJ2-5; D gene: TRBD1; clone size: few; V gene: TRBV7-7; CDR3 DNA: TGTGCCAGCAGCTTAGGACCCCGGGACAGGGGGTACCAAGAGACCCAGTACTTC; CDR3 protein: CASSLGPRDRGYQETQYF
J gene: TRBJ2-7; D gene: .; clone size: many; V gene: TRBV21-1; CDR3 DNA: TGTGCCAGCAGCAAAGGGACTAGCGTTACCCGAATCTACGAGCAGTACTTC; CDR3 protein: CASSKGTSVTRIYEQYF
J gene: TRBJ2-2; D gene: .; clone size: many; V gene: TRBV12-3/TRBV12-4; CDR3 DNA: TGTGCCAGCAGTTTACCCGGGAGGAACACCGGGGAGCTGTTTTTT; CDR3 protein: CASSLPGRNTGELFF
J gene: TRBJ1-2; D gene: .; clone size: few; V gene: TRBV27; CDR3 DNA: TGTGCCAGCGGGCGAACGGTCTATGGCTACACCTTC; CDR3 protein: CASGRTVYGYTF
J gene: TRBJ2-5; D gene: .; clone size: few; V gene: TRBV5-1; CDR3 DNA: TGCGCCAGCAGCCCTTACCAGACTAGACAAGAGACCCAGTACTTC; CDR3 protein: CASSPYQTRQETQYF
J gene: TRBJ1-2; D gene: .; clone size: .; V gene: TRBV29-1; CDR3 DNA: TGCAGCGTGGGGGTTGGGGTTTCAGGCTACACCTTC; CDR3 protein: CSVGVGVSGYTF
J gene: TRBJ2-1; D gene: TRBD2; clone size: few; V gene: TRBV15; CDR3 DNA: TGTGCCACCAGCAGAGATACGGGGGGACTGCCGGTTGAGCAGTTCTTC; CDR3 protein: CATSRDTGGLPVEQFF
J gene: TRBJ1-1; D gene: .; clone size: many; V gene: TRBV12-3/TRBV12-4; CDR3 DNA: TGTGCCTTCGGGCGGGACACTGAAGCTTTCTTT; CDR3 protein: CAFGRDTEAFF
J gene: TRBJ2-7; D gene: TRBD1; clone size: many; V gene: TRBV6-2/TRBV6-3; CDR3 DNA: TGTGCCAGCAGTTACTCGATGTCGGACAGGGGCCACGAGCAGTACTTC; CDR3 protein: CASSYSMSDRGHEQYF
J gene: TRBJ2-1; D gene: TRBD2; clone size: few; V gene: TRBV5-5; CDR3 DNA: TGTGCCAGCAGCGGTGACTTTAAGCGGGAGAGTGAGCAGTTCTTC; CDR3 protein: CASSGDFKRESEQFF
J gene: TRBJ2-7; D gene: .; clone size: many; V gene: TRBV4-3; CDR3 DNA: TGCGCCAGCAGCCAAGATGGGCGACCAAACGACGAGCAGTACTTC; CDR3 protein: CASSQDGRPNDEQYF
J gene: TRBJ2-3; D gene: .; clone size: .; V gene: TRBV6-5; CDR3 DNA: TGTGCCAGCAGTTACCGGGACGGGAAAACAGATACGCAGTATTTT; CDR3 protein: CASSYRDGKTDTQYF
J gene: TRBJ2-2; D gene: .; clone size: .; V gene: TRBV3-1; CDR3 DNA: TGTGCCAGTAACCTGGGACTCCCCGGCTTCGGGGAGCTGTTTTTT; CDR3 protein: CASNLGLPGFGELFF
J gene: TRBJ2-5; D gene: .; clone size: few; V gene: TRBV7-2; CDR3 DNA: TGTGCCAGCAGCTTAGGGGCGTGGGGGGAGACCCAGTACTTC; CDR3 protein: CASSLGAWGETQYF
J gene: TRBJ2-3; D gene: TRBD2; clone size: .; V gene: TRBV7-3; CDR3 DNA: TGTGCCAGCAGCCCCACGGGGGGAGTGCTAAACACAGATACGCAGTATTTT; CDR3 protein: CASSPTGGVLNTDTQYF
J gene: TRBJ1-1; D gene: .; clone size: many; V gene: TRBV20-1; CDR3 DNA: TGCAGTGCTTCCAGGGTTTTAAGCACTGAAGCTTTCTTT; CDR3 protein: CSASRVLSTEAFF
J gene: TRBJ2-7; D gene: .; clone size: many; V gene: TRBV6-5; CDR3 DNA: TGTGCCAGCAGTTTCAAGGGGTCCCAGAGCGAGCAGTACTTC; CDR3 protein: CASSFKGSQSEQYF
J gene: TRBJ2-6; D gene: .; clone size: many; V gene: TRBV29-1; CDR3 DNA: TGCAGCGGTCGGATCCGGGACTTCTCTGGGGCCAACGTCCTGACTTTC; CDR3 protein: CSGRIRDFSGANVLTF
J gene: TRBJ2-5; D gene: .; clone size: few; V gene: TRBV7-2; CDR3 DNA: TGTGCCAGCAGCCCAAACATTGCCGATGTGACCCAGTACTTC; CDR3 protein: CASSPNIADVTQYF
J gene: TRBJ2-6; D gene: TRBD2; clone size: .; V gene: TRBV6-5; CDR3 DNA: TGTGCCAGCAGTTTCTCAGCGGGAGGGGGCTCTGGGGCCAACGTCCTGACTTTC; CDR3 protein: CASSFSAGGGSGANVLTF